The 23 T cell receptor beta chains below come from one sample, sequenced in a study of T-cell reconstitution after alpha-beta-depleted transplantation in children. Preparation of the TCRbeta library used unique molecular identifiers. TCRdb reanalysed the PCR reads using MiXCR and keeps one entry per CDR3 protein. Of 200,000 to 250,000 distinct CDR3 sequences in the sample, around 8.4% were seen once. Sequences were derived from PBMCs, mostly from graft donor cells, sampled 360 days after TCRalphabeta/CD19-depleted stem cell transplant. Source of these receptors: a male patient aged 2-15 years who had a stem cell transplant for acute myeloid leukemia, so the T cells may come from the graft donor.

This clonotype has a count of ten or more. The V and J genes are TRBV10-3 and TRBJ2-7, with 7 bases matching TRBD2. This CDR3 is 15 amino acids long. CDR1 ENHRY and CDR2 SYGVKD come from the germline V gene. V shed 0 bases and J 0 bases; nucleotides not matched to a gene: 2. The CDR3 protein is CAISESRGSSYEQYF. The CDR3 DNA reads TGTGCCATCAGTGAGTCGCGCGGGAGCTCCTACGAGCAGTACTTC.

J is TRBJ2-7 and V is TRBV7-2; TRBD2 agrees at 8 bases. CDR1 and CDR2 (germline): SGHTA, FQGNSA. The V and J ends lost 1 base and 2 bases, in that order; junction bases with no gene match: 4. The length of the CDR3 is 15 residues. CDR3 protein: CASSLGSGGAYEQYF. The CDR3 bases are TGTGCCAGCAGCTTAGGGTCGGGAGGGGCCTACGAGCAGTACTTC.

In this sample, this clonotype turned up many times. V gene TRBV12-3 or TRBV12-4 combines with J gene TRBJ1-2; D remains ambiguous. The CDR3 spans 13 residues. With 3 bases removed from V and 1 base from J, the gap between germline ends came to 6 bases. This CDR3 is CASSLGLNYGYTF. Here the CDR3 DNA reads TGTGCCAGCAGTTTGGGCCTTAACTATGGCTACACCTTC.

Many counts were recorded for this clonotype. This chain joins TRBV5-1 and TRBJ1-5; maybe TRBD1 (5 bases). Germline CDR1 SGHRS, CDR2 YFSETQ. Between the trimmed V and J ends, which lost 0 bases and 3 bases, there was a span of 7 bases. The CDR3 loop spans 14 amino acids. This CDR3 is CASSLDRINQPQHF. The CDR3 DNA sequence: TGCGCCAGCAGCTTGGACAGGATCAATCAGCCCCAGCATTTT.

This clonotype was recorded a few times. This chain connects TRBV6-5 to TRBJ2-7; 9 bases agree with TRBD1. The V gene's germline CDR1 is MNHEY and CDR2 SVGAGI. J was trimmed by 5 bases and V by 4 bases; bases with no gene match: 6. The CDR3 length is 14 residues. The CDR3 DNA reads TGTGCCAGCAGTTTGGGGACAGGGAGCGACGAGCAGTACTTC. Its translation: CASSLGTGSDEQYF.

V usage is TRBV5-1 and J usage is TRBJ2-2; 9 bases match TRBD2. The CDR3 spans 16 residues. Germline V gene data show CDR1 as SGHRS and CDR2 as YFSETQ. Germline trimming cut 4 bases from V and 5 bases from J; bases unmatched to any gene: 9. CDR3 amino acids: CASSPIAGAGTGELFF. The CDR3 DNA sequence: TGCGCCAGCAGCCCCATAGCGGGAGCAGGAACCGGGGAGCTGTTTTTT.

This sequence joins TRBV20-1 and TRBJ2-1; D is possibly TRBD1 (6 bases). This CDR3 has 14 amino acids. Germline V gene data show CDR1 as DFQATT and CDR2 as SNEGSKA (reference sequence). Trimming took 1 base from V and 2 from J, leaving 9 bases between them. CDR3 amino acids: CSARAPGAYNEQFF. CDR3 sequence (DNA): TGCAGTGCTAGAGCTCCAGGGGCCTACAATGAGCAGTTCTTC.

The chain has TRBV7-9 and TRBJ2-3; weak D call: TRBD2 (6 bases). V was trimmed by 5 bases and J by 6 bases, leaving 21 bases between them. The CDR3 runs 16 residues. Germline CDR1 SEHNR, CDR2 FQNEAQ (reference sequence). CDR3 protein: CASSPRRAPRGDTQYF. The DNA for the CDR3 is TGTGCCAGCAGCCCACGCCGGGCCCCCCGGGGGGATACGCAGTATTTT.

This clonotype occurred a few times. J is TRBJ2-1 and V is TRBV18, with TRBD2 matching 7 bases. CDR1 is KGHSH, CDR2 LQKENI, per germline. V lost 2 bases to trimming and J lost 4 bases; unmatched junction nucleotides: 5. This CDR3 comprises 15 residues. The DNA for the CDR3 is TGTGCCAGCTCACCAGTCCTAGCGGATTACAATGAGCAGTTCTTC. Translated: CASSPVLADYNEQFF.

This chain connects TRBV20-1 to TRBJ1-1, with 8 bases aligning to TRBD1. The V segment lost 6 bases and the J segment 4 bases; nucleotides outside the gene matches: 4. Germline lookup yields CDR1 DFQATT and CDR2 SNEGSKA (reference sequence). The CDR3 extends over 12 amino acids. CDR3 region: CSAEQGGTEAFF. The CDR3 DNA is TGCAGTGCAGAACAGGGGGGCACTGAAGCTTTCTTT.

This clonotype appeared a few times. The rearrangement uses TRBV12-3 or TRBV12-4 and TRBJ2-2; maybe TRBD2 (5 bases). V lost 1 base to trimming and J lost 7 bases, with 13 bases between them. The CDR3 has 15 residues. Here the CDR3 reads CASSLGRGILGELFF. The CDR3 nucleotides are TGTGCCAGCAGTTTAGGGAGAGGGATTCTCGGGGAGCTGTTTTTT.

This clonotype was seen only a few times. The chain has TRBV27 and TRBJ2-4, with D maybe TRBD1 (6 bases). Per the germline V gene, CDR1 is MNHEY and CDR2 is SMNVEV (reference sequence). Trimming pared 10 bases from V and 1 base from J, leaving 17 bases between. The CDR3 contains 15 residues. The CDR3 sequence is CATATGFFAKNIQYF. The CDR3 DNA reads TGTGCCACCGCTACAGGGTTTTTCGCCAAAAACATTCAGTACTTC.

This clonotype appeared many times. The chain employs TRBV11-2 and TRBJ2-2; TRBD2 agrees at 9 bases. The CDR3 covers 16 residues. Germline CDR1 SGHAT, CDR2 FQNNGV. V shed 1 base, J shed 3 bases, and the junction held 3 bases outside the gene matches. The CDR3 DNA follows: TGTGCCAGCAGCTTAGTAGCGGGGGCCCACACCGGGGAGCTGTTTTTT. Translation gives CASSLVAGAHTGELFF.

This clonotype was counted many times. V usage is TRBV29-1 and J usage is TRBJ2-2; 8 nucleotides match TRBD2. V was clipped by 1 base and J by 6 bases; unmatched bases: 10. Germline V gene lookup returns CDR1 SQVTM and CDR2 ANQGSEA. This CDR3 has 16 amino acids. DNA of the CDR3: TGCAGCGTTGAAGTTGGACTAGCAGGAGGGCCCGGGGAGCTGTTTTTT. Translation: CSVEVGLAGGPGELFF.

This rearrangement joins TRBV6-2 or TRBV6-3 to TRBJ2-3, with TRBD2 matching over 12 bases. The J segment lost 2 bases and the V segment lost 0 bases, leaving 3 bases of the junction unmatched. Germline V gene sequence: CDR1 MNHEY, CDR2 SVGEGT. This CDR3 spans 17 amino acids. The CDR3 DNA follows: TGTGCCAGCAGTTACTCGGGGACTAGCGGGCTCACAGATACGCAGTATTTT. Its translation is CASSYSGTSGLTDTQYF.

This chain uses TRBV18 with TRBJ1-5; D perhaps matches TRBD1 (6 bases). The germline CDR1 and CDR2 sequences are KGHSH and LQKENI. There are 13 residues in the CDR3. Trimming shortened V by 6 bases and J by 3 bases, and 9 bases separated the two germline ends. CDR3 in DNA: TGTGCCAGCTCGCAGGGGTACAATCAGCCCCAGCATTTT. Protein: CASSQGYNQPQHF.

In its sample, this clonotype was seen many times. V and J are TRBV12-3 or TRBV12-4 and TRBJ1-5; tentatively, D is TRBD1 (6 bases). This CDR3 has 16 amino acids. Trimming cost V 1 base and J 4 bases, with 14 bases left between them. DNA for the CDR3: TGTGCCAGCAGTTTAGTGCAGGCACAGGGTAATCAGCCCCAGCATTTT. Protein sequence: CASSLVQAQGNQPQHF.

The chain has TRBV7-9 and TRBJ2-5; D is unclear. There are 11 residues in the CDR3. Germline values: CDR1 SEHNR, CDR2 FQNEAQ (reference sequence). Between the trimmed V and J ends, which lost 10 bases and 4 bases, there was a span of 10 bases. DNA for the CDR3: TGTGCCACAGACCCGTCAGAGACCCAGTACTTC. Translating it yields CATDPSETQYF.

V and J are TRBV29-1 and TRBJ2-7, with D unclear. The CDR3 contains 15 residues. Looked up from germline, CDR1 is SQVTM and CDR2 is ANQGSEA. V lost 2 bases and J lost 0, with 14 bases in between. CDR3 nucleotide sequence: TGCAGCGTTGAATGCGAGGCCCTTAGCTCCTACGAGCAGTACTTC. Translated: CSVECEALSSYEQYF.

Ten or more counts support this clonotype. The chain carries TRBV29-1 and TRBJ2-3; 9 nucleotides agree with TRBD1. Germline values: CDR1 SQVTM, CDR2 ANQGSEA. The junction had 9 bases not matched to a gene; V was cut back by 8 bases and J by 3 bases. This CDR3 contains 14 residues. CDR3 amino acids: CSSSGTGPTDTQYF. Here the CDR3 DNA reads TGCAGCTCATCCGGGACAGGGCCTACAGATACGCAGTATTTT.

This clonotype showed up just a few times. The chain links TRBV10-3 to TRBJ2-5; perhaps TRBD2 as D (5 bases). V lost 4 bases, J lost 3 bases, and 12 bases lay in between. The germline gives CDR1 ENHRY, CDR2 SYGVKD. The CDR3 sequence is 14 residues long. This CDR3 is CAISVSAGEETQYF. CDR3 nucleotide sequence: TGTGCCATCAGTGTGTCGGCCGGGGAAGAGACCCAGTACTTC.

This clonotype was seen repeatedly, ten times or more. The CDR3 loop reads CASSRDSNEQFF. The DNA of the CDR3 is TGTGCCAGCAGCAGGGACAGCAATGAGCAGTTCTTC. This chain connects TRBV12-3 or TRBV12-4 to TRBJ2-1; 7 positions agree with TRBD1. V trimming: 6 bases; J trimming: 6 bases; junction bases outside the gene matches: 2. The CDR3 contains 12 residues.

This clonotype occurred many times. The V call is TRBV18, the J call TRBJ2-2; TRBD1 matches 10 bases. The germline V gene has CDR1 KGHSH and CDR2 LQKENI. CDR3 length equals 15 residues. Trimming cost V 8 bases and J 4 bases; bases outside gene matches: 7. In DNA form, the CDR3 reads TGTGCCAGCCGGGACGACAGGGGGCGCACCGGGGAGCTGTTTTTT. This sequence encodes CASRDDRGRTGELFF.